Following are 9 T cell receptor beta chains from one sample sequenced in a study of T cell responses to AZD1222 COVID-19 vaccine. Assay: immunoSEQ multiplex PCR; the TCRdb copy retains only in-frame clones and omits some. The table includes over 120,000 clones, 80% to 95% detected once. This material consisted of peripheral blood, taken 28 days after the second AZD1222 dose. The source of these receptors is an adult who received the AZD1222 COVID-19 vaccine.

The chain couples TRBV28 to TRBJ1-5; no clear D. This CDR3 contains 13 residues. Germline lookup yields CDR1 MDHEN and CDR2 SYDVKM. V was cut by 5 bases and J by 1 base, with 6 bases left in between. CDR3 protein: CASSLDSNQPQHF. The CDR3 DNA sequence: TGTGCCAGCAGTCTAGACAGCAATCAGCCCCAGCATTTT.

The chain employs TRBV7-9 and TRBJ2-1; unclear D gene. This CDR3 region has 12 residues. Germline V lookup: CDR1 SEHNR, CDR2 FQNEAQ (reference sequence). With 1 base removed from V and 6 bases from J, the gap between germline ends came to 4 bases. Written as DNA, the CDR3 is TGTGCCAGCAGCTTAGGTTTCAATGAGCAGTTCTTC. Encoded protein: CASSLGFNEQFF.

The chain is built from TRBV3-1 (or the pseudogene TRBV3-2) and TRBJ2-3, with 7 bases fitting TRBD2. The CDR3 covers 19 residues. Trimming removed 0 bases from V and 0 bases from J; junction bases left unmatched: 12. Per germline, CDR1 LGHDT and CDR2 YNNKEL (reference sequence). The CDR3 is CASSQDRAGRGYSTDTQYF. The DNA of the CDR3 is TGTGCCAGCAGCCAAGATCGGGCTGGGAGGGGCTACAGCACAGATACGCAGTATTTT.

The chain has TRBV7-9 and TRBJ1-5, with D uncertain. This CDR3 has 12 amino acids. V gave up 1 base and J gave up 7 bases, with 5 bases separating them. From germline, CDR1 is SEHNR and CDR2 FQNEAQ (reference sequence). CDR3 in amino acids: CASSLGSQPQHF. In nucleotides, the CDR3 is TGTGCCAGCAGCTTAGGTAGCCAGCCCCAGCATTTT.

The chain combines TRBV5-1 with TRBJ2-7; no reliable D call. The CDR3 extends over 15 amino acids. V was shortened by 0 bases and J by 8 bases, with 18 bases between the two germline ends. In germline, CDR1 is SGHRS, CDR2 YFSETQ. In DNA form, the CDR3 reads TGCGCCAGCAGCTTGGGAAGTTGGCAGTCAGGAAAGCAGTACTTC. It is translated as CASSLGSWQSGKQYF.

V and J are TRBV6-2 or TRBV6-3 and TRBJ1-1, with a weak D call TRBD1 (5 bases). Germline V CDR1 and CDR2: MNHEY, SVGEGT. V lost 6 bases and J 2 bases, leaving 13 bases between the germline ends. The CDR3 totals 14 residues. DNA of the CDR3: TGTGCCAGCAGCTTCCGGGACTTAAACACTGAAGCTTTCTTT. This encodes CASSFRDLNTEAFF.

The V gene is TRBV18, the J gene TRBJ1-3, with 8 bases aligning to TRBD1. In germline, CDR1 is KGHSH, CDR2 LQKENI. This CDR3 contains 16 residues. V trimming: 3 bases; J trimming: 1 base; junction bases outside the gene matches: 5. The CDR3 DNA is TGTGCCAGCTCACCCAGGGACAGGCCTTCTGGAAACACCATATATTTT. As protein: CASSPRDRPSGNTIYF.

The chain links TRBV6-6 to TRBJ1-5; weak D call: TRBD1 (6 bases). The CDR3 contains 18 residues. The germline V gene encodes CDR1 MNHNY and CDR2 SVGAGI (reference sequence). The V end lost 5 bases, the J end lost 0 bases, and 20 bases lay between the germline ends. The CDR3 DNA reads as TGTGCCAGCAGTCCACCCCCGCCGGGACAAAATAGCAATCAGCCCCAGCATTTT. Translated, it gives CASSPPPPGQNSNQPQHF.

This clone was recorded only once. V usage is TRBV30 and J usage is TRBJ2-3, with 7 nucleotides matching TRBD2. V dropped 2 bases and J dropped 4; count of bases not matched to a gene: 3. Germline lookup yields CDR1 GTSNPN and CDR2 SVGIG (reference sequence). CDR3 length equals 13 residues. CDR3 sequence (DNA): TGTGCCTGGAGTCCTAGCGGCCCAGATACGCAGTATTTT. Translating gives CAWSPSGPDTQYF.